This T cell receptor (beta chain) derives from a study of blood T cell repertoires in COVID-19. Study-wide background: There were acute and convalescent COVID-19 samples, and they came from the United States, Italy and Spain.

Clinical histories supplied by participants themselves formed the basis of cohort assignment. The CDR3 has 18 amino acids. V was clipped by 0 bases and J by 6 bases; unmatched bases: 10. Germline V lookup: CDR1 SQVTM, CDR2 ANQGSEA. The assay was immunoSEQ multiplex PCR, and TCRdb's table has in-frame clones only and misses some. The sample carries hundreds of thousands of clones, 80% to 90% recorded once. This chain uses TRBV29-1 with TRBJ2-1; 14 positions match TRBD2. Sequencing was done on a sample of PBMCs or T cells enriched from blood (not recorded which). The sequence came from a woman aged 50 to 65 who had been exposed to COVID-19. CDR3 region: CSVEEYRLAGGQVNEQFF. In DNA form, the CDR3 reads TGCAGCGTTGAAGAATATAGACTAGCGGGGGGGCAGGTCAATGAGCAGTTCTTC.